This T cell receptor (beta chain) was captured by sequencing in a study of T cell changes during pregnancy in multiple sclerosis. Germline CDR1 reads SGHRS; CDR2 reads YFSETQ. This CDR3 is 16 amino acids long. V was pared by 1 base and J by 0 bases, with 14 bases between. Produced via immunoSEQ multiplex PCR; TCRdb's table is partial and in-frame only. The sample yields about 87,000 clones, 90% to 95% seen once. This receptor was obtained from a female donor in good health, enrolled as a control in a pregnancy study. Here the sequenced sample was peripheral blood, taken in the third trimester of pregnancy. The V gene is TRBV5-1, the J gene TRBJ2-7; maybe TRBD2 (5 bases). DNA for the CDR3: TGCGCCAGCAGCTTGTTAGGACTCCAGAGCTCCTACGAGCAGTACTTC. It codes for CASSLLGLQSSYEQYF.